Below are 6 T cell receptor beta chains sequenced from a single sample in a study of tumor-infiltrating lymphocytes in primary liver carcinoma. Unsorted whole blood yielded blood RNA, and germline DNA was extracted as well. A constant-region primer served to make TCR beta cDNA from about 530 ng total RNA. Researchers made the TCR beta libraries by running three nested multiplex PCR rounds with slightly modified ARM-PCR. In the first two PCR rounds, TRBV1-TRBV30 forward primers were paired with a C-beta reverse primer, and each round lasted approximately 10 cycles. TCRdb used MiXCR to reprocess the multiplex PCR reads, holding one entry per CDR3 protein. Altogether approximately 310,000 distinct CDR3 sequences are present, 65% being singletons, with the ten largest covering roughly 8.9%. The specimen sequenced was peripheral blood. These receptor sequences come from a man in his forties with primary liver carcinoma and hepatitis B virus infection.

With regard to this clonotype: Relative to the germline gene, one junction end is altered; a read error may explain this. The chain uses TRBV11-3 and TRBJ2-3, with 12 bases fitting TRBD2. From germline, CDR1 is SGHNT and CDR2 YENEEA. The length of the CDR3 is 17 residues. In DNA, the CDR3 is TGTGCCAGCAGCTCGTCTACGGGACTAGCGGGTATGGATACGCAGTGTTTT. It codes for CASSSSTGLAGMDTQCF.

The rearrangement joins TRBV28 to TRBJ2-1; TRBD1 might be the D (6 bases). V was clipped by 7 bases and J by 6 bases, with 19 bases between them. CDR1 MDHEN and CDR2 SYDVKM come from the germline V gene. The CDR3 is 15 residues long. CDR3 coding DNA: TGTGCCAGCACCGTTACCTCGGGACACATCAATGAGCAGTTCTTC. This codes for CASTVTSGHINEQFF.

In the case of this clonotype: A much larger clone sits a single nucleotide away, making a read error possible. The J gene is TRBJ2-1, the V gene TRBV6-2 or TRBV6-3; either TRBD1 or TRBD2 may fit D (5 bases each). The CDR3 spans 17 residues. V shed 2 bases and J shed 5 bases, with 19 bases lying between them. The germline CDR1 and CDR2 sequences are MNHEY and SVGEGT. DNA of the CDR3: TGTGCCAGCAGTTACCCTCCGACCTTCCGAGGGGACAATGAGCAGTTCTTC. This encodes CASSYPPTFRGDNEQFF.

Concerning this clonotype itself: Relative to the germline gene, one junction end is altered; a read error may explain this. The chain employs TRBV10-3 and TRBJ2-7, with 10 bases fitting TRBD2. Germline loops: CDR1 ENHRY, CDR2 SYGVKD. This CDR3 spans 14 amino acids. CDR3 nucleotide sequence: TGTGTCATCAGTGGGCTAGCGGGGGACTACGAGCAGTACTTC. This encodes CVISGLAGDYEQYF.

V usage is TRBV6-1 and J usage is TRBJ2-1, with D unresolved. TRBJ2-7 explains the end of the DNA better; the J call may be wrong. The CDR3 has 14 residues. CDR1 MNHNS and CDR2 SASEGT come from the germline V gene. The CDR3 reads CASIWIPSYNEQYF. Written as DNA, the CDR3 is TGTGCCAGCATATGGATTCCCTCCTACAATGAGCAGTACTTC.

In regard to this clonotype: A read error may explain this, as a much larger clone is one base away. The V call is TRBV4-1, the J call TRBJ2-4, with 12 positions matching TRBD2. The germline CDR1 and CDR2 sequences are MGHRA and YSYEKL. This CDR3 spans 18 amino acids. J gave up 3 bases and V 1 base, and 7 bases lay outside the gene matches. CDR3 amino acids: CASSQGLAGGRRKNIQYF. In DNA form, the CDR3 reads TGCGCCAGCAGCCAAGGGCTAGCGGGAGGGAGACGCAAAAACATTCAGTACTTC.